Following are 25 T cell receptor beta chains from one sample sequenced in a study of radiation and T cells in renal cell carcinoma. The time point is: baseline pretreatment blood. The treatment here: 15 Gy SBRT to primary tumor, nephrectomy 4 weeks later. The repertoire was sequenced with immunoSEQ multiplex PCR; TCRdb's copy has only in-frame clones and lacks some. The sample gives 150,000 or so clones, around 89% of which show up once; 4.1% is in the top ten. This specimen was blood, taken from a patient whose treatment included radiotherapy and nephrectomy. These receptors all come from a woman in her sixties or seventies with renal cell carcinoma.

This sequence joins TRBV19 and TRBJ1-5, with a tentative D call TRBD1 (6 bases). The CDR3 is 18 residues long. V lost 6 bases and J lost 3, with 24 bases in between. The germline V gene encodes CDR1 LNHDA and CDR2 SQIVND (reference sequence). The CDR3 reads CASSLRSPGAGNNQPQHF. CDR3 in DNA: TGTGCCAGTAGCCTCCGATCACCAGGGGCTGGAAACAATCAGCCCCAGCATTTT.

In regard to this clone: This CDR3 is also generated by other DNA sequences in the sample. The rearrangement joins TRBV5-4 to TRBJ2-6; a possible D gene is TRBD1 (5 bases). Trimming cost V 5 bases and J 0 bases, with 9 bases left between them. CDR1 and CDR2 from the germline V gene are SGHNT and YYREEE (reference sequence). The CDR3 totals 15 residues. CDR3: CASSPQGSGANVLTF. DNA for the CDR3: TGTGCCAGCAGTCCTCAGGGCTCTGGGGCCAACGTCCTGACTTTC.

This clone was seen just once. The chain links TRBV9 to TRBJ1-5; TRBD1 aligns across 7 bases. The germline gives CDR1 SGDLS, CDR2 YYNGEE. The CDR3 spans 15 residues. V trimming: 2 bases; J trimming: 0 bases; junction bases outside the gene matches: 2. CDR3 bases: TGTGCCAGCAGCGTTTCAGGGGGTAGCAATCAGCCCCAGCATTTT. It is translated as CASSVSGGSNQPQHF.

The V gene is TRBV19, the J gene TRBJ2-5; weak D call: TRBD2 (5 bases). Germline V lookup: CDR1 LNHDA, CDR2 SQIVND (reference sequence). The CDR3 sequence is 16 residues long. Trimming took 1 base from V and 1 from J, leaving 13 bases between them. The CDR3 spells CASSIGRGNPQETQYF. CDR3 nucleotides: TGTGCCAGTAGTATAGGACGGGGAAACCCCCAAGAGACCCAGTACTTC. Full variable domain (remainder filled in from reference TRBV19 and TRBJ2-5): DGGITQSPKYLFRKEGQNVTLSCEQNLNHDAMYWYRQDPGQGLRLIYYSQIVNDFQKGDIAEGYSVSREKKESFPLTVTSAQKNPTAFYLCASSIGRGNPQETQYFGPGTRLLVL.

The CDR3 is CASSLSGLGDTQYF. In DNA, the CDR3 is TGCGCCAGCAGCTTGTCAGGGTTGGGAGATACGCAGTATTTT. J is TRBJ2-3 and V is TRBV5-1; D may be TRBD1 (5 bases). Germline-derived CDR1 and CDR2 are SGHRS and YFSETQ. V lost 1 base, J lost 5 bases, and 11 bases lay in between. The CDR3 has 14 residues.

This rearrangement joins TRBV7-8 to TRBJ2-7, with 10 bases aligning to TRBD2. The ends lost 5 bases at V and 4 bases at J; junction bases unmatched: 8. The CDR3 contains 15 residues. Germline lookup yields CDR1 SGHVS and CDR2 FQNEAQ. CDR3 bases: TGTGCCAGCAGCCCAACGAGCGGGGGGGCTTACGAGCAGTACTTC. As protein: CASSPTSGGAYEQYF.

The chain couples TRBV7-8 to TRBJ2-3; D is ambiguous. The germline V gene has CDR1 SGHVS and CDR2 FQNEAQ. V lost 0 bases, J lost 2 bases, and 9 bases lay in between. The CDR3 runs 15 residues. The CDR3 reads CASSLAGAYTDTQYF. CDR3 nucleotides: TGTGCCAGCAGCTTAGCTGGCGCTTACACAGATACGCAGTATTTT.

This rearrangement joins TRBV25-1 to TRBJ1-6, with D unresolved. This CDR3 comprises 14 residues. Germline CDR1 MGHDK, CDR2 SYGVNS. V was pared by 2 bases and J by 7 bases, with 9 bases between. The CDR3 protein is CASSENTGNSPLHF. The DNA of the CDR3 is TGTGCCAGCAGTGAAAATACGGGGAATTCACCCCTCCACTTT.

The chain joins TRBV6-1 to TRBJ1-2; no clear D. Germline assignment: CDR1 MNHNS and CDR2 SASEGT. The CDR3 contains 12 residues. V was clipped by 7 bases and J by 8 bases, with 14 bases between them. CDR3 nucleotides: TGTGCCAGCACAAACAGCCTCGGGGGCTACACCTTC. The encoded protein is CASTNSLGGYTF.

The chain combines TRBV6-6 with TRBJ2-7, with a possible D match to TRBD1 (5 bases). V lost 0 bases and J 7 bases, leaving 19 bases between the germline ends. This CDR3 is 16 amino acids long. CDR1 is MNHNY and CDR2 is SVGAGI in the germline V gene (reference sequence). The CDR3 loop is CASSYSDTLAGWEQYF. The CDR3 DNA reads TGTGCCAGCAGTTACTCGGACACACTGGCTGGGTGGGAGCAGTACTTC.

Worth noting for this clone: The sample has other DNA sequences that encode this CDR3 too. The chain employs TRBV14 and TRBJ2-7, with D unresolved. Trimming took 1 base from V and 7 from J, leaving 5 bases between them. The germline CDR1 and CDR2 sequences are SGHDN and FVKESK. The CDR3 loop spans 11 amino acids. The CDR3 DNA reads as TGTGCCAGCAGCCAAGTCGGTGAGCAGTACTTC. Protein sequence: CASSQVGEQYF.

This chain joins TRBV4-3 and TRBJ2-2; perhaps TRBD2 as D (6 bases). V dropped 2 bases and J dropped 3 bases, with 16 bases sitting between them. The CDR3 extends over 17 amino acids. Germline V lookup: CDR1 LGHNA, CDR2 YSLEER. CDR3 amino acids: CASSQLLAAGDTGELFF. The CDR3 DNA reads as TGCGCCAGCAGCCAACTCTTAGCGGCCGGGGACACCGGGGAGCTGTTTTTT.

V and J are TRBV5-1 and TRBJ2-5; perhaps TRBD2 as D (5 bases). V was clipped by 5 bases and J by 5 bases, with 13 bases between them. CDR3 size: 13 residues. Germline CDR1 SGHRS, CDR2 YFSETQ. This chain's CDR3 is CASREGTLETQYF. The CDR3 region has the DNA TGCGCCAGCAGAGAGGGAACCCTGGAGACCCAGTACTTC. Filled out from reference TRBV5-1 and TRBJ2-5, the complete variable domain reads KAGVTQTPRYLIKTRGQQVTLSCSPISGHRSVSWYQQTPGQGLQFLFEYFSETQRNKGNFPGRFSGRQFSNSRSEMNVSTLELGDSALYLCASREGTLETQYFGPGTRLLVL.

The chain joins TRBV19 to TRBJ1-2, with D possibly being TRBD1 (5 bases). This CDR3 has 14 amino acids. V lost 5 bases and J 5 bases, leaving 15 bases between the germline ends. In germline, CDR1 is LNHDA, CDR2 SQIVND (reference sequence). CDR3 protein: CASSFRTGGYGYTF. CDR3 nucleotide sequence: TGTGCCAGTAGTTTTCGGACCGGGGGGTATGGCTACACCTTC.

The rearrangement uses TRBV5-4 and TRBJ2-1; D remains ambiguous. Germline V CDR1 and CDR2: SGHNT, YYREEE (reference sequence). CDR3 size: 12 residues. V shed 4 bases and J shed 7 bases, with 9 bases lying between them. CDR3 sequence reads: CASSLISNEQFF. The CDR3 nucleotides read TGTGCCAGCAGCCTCATATCAAATGAGCAGTTCTTC.

This chain uses TRBV7-2 with TRBJ1-2, with TRBD1 identical over 7 bases. From germline, CDR1 is SGHTA and CDR2 FQGNSA. J gave up 0 bases and V 7 bases, and 5 bases lay outside the gene matches. The CDR3 has 14 amino acids. The CDR3 protein is CASTRDSSNYGYTF. In DNA, the CDR3 is TGTGCCAGCACCCGGGACAGTTCTAACTATGGCTACACCTTC.

This clone came up once. The chain is built from TRBV5-1 and TRBJ2-1; 9 bases agree with TRBD1. V was pared by 0 bases and J by 9 bases, with 4 bases of the junction left unmatched. This CDR3 spans 14 amino acids. Germline loops: CDR1 SGHRS, CDR2 YFSETQ. The CDR3: CASSLVGQGREQFF. CDR3 coding DNA: TGCGCCAGCAGCTTGGTGGGACAGGGTCGTGAGCAGTTCTTC.

The CDR3: CASSPGQLNTEAFF. CDR3 DNA sequence: TGTGCCAGCAGCCCCGGGCAGTTGAACACTGAAGCTTTCTTT. This sequence joins TRBV9 and TRBJ1-1, with D hard to call. CDR1 is SGDLS, CDR2 YYNGEE, per germline. Trimming removed 4 bases from V and 0 bases from J, with 10 bases in between. The CDR3 is 14 amino acids.

Turning to this clone: One junction end disagrees with the germline gene, perhaps due to a read error. The V call is TRBV11-2, the J call TRBJ2-7; D uncertain. This CDR3 has 12 residues. Germline V CDR1 and CDR2: SGHAT, FQNNGV. CDR3: CASSLEVYEQYF. CDR3 nucleotide sequence: TGTGCCAGCAGCCTAGAAGTCTACGAGCAGTACTTC.

Points on this clone: Other nucleotide sequences from this sample produce the same CDR3. The rearrangement links TRBV5-1 to TRBJ2-3; no reliable D call. V was trimmed by 0 bases and J by 0 bases, leaving 8 bases between them. Germline assignment: CDR1 SGHRS and CDR2 YFSETQ. The CDR3 consists of 15 residues. The CDR3 spells CASSLASTSTDTQYF. CDR3 nucleotides: TGCGCCAGCAGCTTGGCATCCACTAGCACAGATACGCAGTATTTT. The full variable domain, rest sourced from reference TRBV5-1 and TRBJ2-3, is KAGVTQTPRYLIKTRGQQVTLSCSPISGHRSVSWYQQTPGQGLQFLFEYFSETQRNKGNFPGRFSGRQFSNSRSEMNVSTLELGDSALYLCASSLASTSTDTQYFGPGTRLTVL.

J is TRBJ2-7 and V is TRBV10-3, with D perhaps TRBD1 (6 bases). Between the trimmed V and J ends, which lost 6 bases and 4 bases, there was a span of 10 bases. CDR1 ENHRY and CDR2 SYGVKD come from the germline V gene. There are 12 residues in the CDR3. The CDR3 DNA is TGTGCCATCAGCGCAGGGGTTTACGAGCAGTACTTC. It codes for CAISAGVYEQYF.

The chain links TRBV18 to TRBJ1-3; D unresolved. Germline CDR1 reads KGHSH; CDR2 reads LQKENI. Trimming took off 4 bases at V and 2 bases at J, with 15 bases between the two ends. The CDR3 consists of 16 residues. CDR3 protein: CASSQNTVLAGNTIYF. The DNA of the CDR3 is TGTGCCAGCTCACAAAACACGGTACTCGCTGGAAACACCATATATTTT.

The chain has TRBV10-1 and TRBJ1-5, with TRBD1 matching over 7 bases. The germline CDR1 and CDR2 sequences are WNHNN and SYGVQD (reference sequence). Trimming at V came to 6 bases and at J to 0 bases, leaving 8 bases not matched to a gene. This CDR3 spans 16 amino acids. CDR3 sequence (DNA): TGCGCCAGCAGCCAGCGACAGGGATTTAGCAATCAGCCCCAGCATTTT. This sequence encodes CASSQRQGFSNQPQHF.

V is TRBV18 and J is TRBJ2-5, with 10 bases matching TRBD1. V was pared by 3 bases and J by 5 bases, with 9 bases of the junction left unmatched. The CDR3 is 16 residues long. CDR1 and CDR2 (germline): KGHSH, LQKENI. The CDR3 is CASSPIRQGARETQYF. The CDR3 DNA reads as TGTGCCAGCTCACCTATCCGACAGGGGGCTCGGGAGACCCAGTACTTC.

This chain connects TRBV7-9 to TRBJ1-3, with D perhaps TRBD1 (6 bases). Per the germline V gene, CDR1 is SEHNR and CDR2 is FQNEAQ (reference sequence). The ends were cut back, 3 bases at V and 2 bases at J, with 14 bases in the middle. There are 16 residues in the CDR3. CDR3 sequence: CASSFGQIDAGNTIYF. DNA for the CDR3: TGTGCCAGCAGCTTCGGACAGATTGATGCTGGAAACACCATATATTTT.